Below, 16 T cell receptor beta chains from the same sample are listed, as sequenced in a study of regulatory T cells in long-lasting Graves disease. CDR3-region Arm-PCR and iRepertoire HTBI primers produced the TCR beta libraries. TCRdb analysed the multiplex PCR reads with MiXCR anew, one entry per CDR3 protein. The sample holds about 470,000 distinct CDR3 sequences; about a fifth are singletons and the top ten take 6.5% to 8%. Time point specified: persistent/refractory GD, antithyroid drugs over 5 years with positive TRAb. The TCR library was made from RNA that had been extracted from PBMCs in TRIzol. The sample consisted of peripheral blood mononuclear cells (PBMCs), taken when the disease was refractory, from a patient treated with antithyroid drugs. The receptors originated from a female donor with Graves disease.

This clonotype was seen more than once but under ten times. The J gene is TRBJ2-1, the V gene TRBV30; D gene ambiguous. Germline CDR1 reads GTSNPN; CDR2 reads SVGIG (reference sequence). The CDR3 sequence is 13 residues long. Trimming took 7 bases from V and 6 from J, leaving 16 bases between them. The CDR3, as DNA: TGTGCCTCTCCTACGAGTCTAGGCAATGAGCAGTTCTTC. It specifies CASPTSLGNEQFF.

Regarding this clonotype: With a much larger clone just one base away, this may be a read error. This sequence joins TRBV6-1 and TRBJ2-5; TRBD2 is a possible D gene (10 bases). The CDR3 contains 18 residues. The V end was cut by 6 bases, the J end by 4 bases, with 27 bases between. Germline CDR1 reads MNHNS; CDR2 reads SASEGT. CDR3 amino acids: CASSAGQGKSSGGETQYF. CDR3 DNA: TGTGCCAGCAGCGCCGGACAGGGGAAGTCTAGCGGGGGAGAGACCCAGTACTTC.

This clonotype has more than one count but fewer than ten. This chain joins TRBV12-3 or TRBV12-4 and TRBJ2-2, with D maybe TRBD2 (7 bases). V lost 10 bases to trimming and J lost 5 bases, with 23 bases between them. The CDR3 contains 16 residues. This chain's CDR3 is CATRQGGEGGTGELFF. The CDR3 nucleotides read TGTGCCACCAGGCAGGGCGGGGAGGGGGGGACCGGGGAGCTGTTTTTT.

This rearrangement joins TRBV11-3 to TRBJ2-2; the D gene is possibly TRBD2 (6 bases). The V end lost 4 bases, the J end lost 5 bases, and 8 bases lay between the germline ends. The CDR3 has 13 amino acids. Per the germline V gene, CDR1 is SGHNT and CDR2 is YENEEA. For the CDR3, the DNA is TGTGCCAGCAGCTCGGGAGTTACCGGGGAGCTGTTTTTT. It specifies CASSSGVTGELFF. Looking up the rest from reference TRBV11-3 and TRBJ2-2 gives the full variable domain: EAGVVQSPRYKIIEKKQPVAFWCNPISGHNTLYWYLQNLGQGPELLIRYENEEAVDDSQLPKDRFSAERLKGVDSTLKIQPAELGDSAVYLCASSSGVTGELFFGEGSRLTVL.

A few counts support this clonotype. The chain joins TRBV7-9 to TRBJ1-1, with D hard to call. Germline lookup yields CDR1 SEHNR and CDR2 FQNEAQ (reference sequence). The length of the CDR3 is 12 residues. V was trimmed by 6 bases and J by 2 bases, leaving 7 bases between them. CDR3 in amino acids: CASSGLNTEAFF. The CDR3 bases are TGTGCCAGCAGTGGTCTTAACACTGAAGCTTTCTTT.

The chain employs TRBV5-1 and TRBJ1-1; no clear D gene. V was shortened by 3 bases and J by 4 bases, with 10 bases between the two germline ends. Germline CDR1 and CDR2: SGHRS and YFSETQ. The CDR3 contains 13 residues. CDR3 DNA sequence: TGCGCCAGCAGCTCCGCCTGGGGCACTGAAGCTTTCTTT. It encodes CASSSAWGTEAFF.

This clonotype showed up just a few times. V gene TRBV20-1 combines with J gene TRBJ2-7, with TRBD2 identical over 8 bases. Germline CDR1 reads DFQATT; CDR2 reads SNEGSKA (reference sequence). The junction had 4 bases not matched to a gene; V was cut back by 4 bases and J by 5 bases. The CDR3 is made up of 12 amino acids. The CDR3 region is CSATGLVDEQYF. As DNA, the CDR3 is TGCAGTGCTACGGGACTAGTCGACGAGCAGTACTTC.

As for this clonotype: A read error is likely, as this CDR3 ends without the conserved phenylalanine or tryptophan. The DNA is left out, because the CDR3 cannot be placed on it with certainty; the CDR3 is given as TCRdb lists it. The gene calls are TRBV12-3 or TRBV12-4 and TRBJ2-7; the D call of TRBD1 is as the table states it, not checked on the DNA. The CDR3 is made up of 13 amino acids, end residues included. This CDR3 is CASSLGTGTMAKL.

V gene TRBV20-1 combines with J gene TRBJ2-3; 10 bases are a match to TRBD2. V lost 5 bases and J lost 3; bases outside the gene matches: 8. CDR1 is DFQATT and CDR2 is SNEGSKA in the germline V gene (reference sequence). The CDR3 sequence is 15 residues long. The CDR3 reads CSAPRTSGLTDTQYF. The CDR3 region has the DNA TGCAGTGCTCCCAGGACTAGCGGATTGACAGATACGCAGTATTTT.

This clonotype was counted ten times or more. The chain uses TRBV6-1 and TRBJ1-5; D gene uncertain. Trimming left V 5 bases short and J 7 bases short, with 18 bases between. Germline V gives CDR1 MNHNS, CDR2 SASEGT. The CDR3 length is 15 residues. The CDR3 DNA is TGTGCCAGCAGTCCTCTTTGGGGAATCGGCCAGCCCCAGCATTTT. Its protein product is CASSPLWGIGQPQHF.

This clonotype came up many times. The rearrangement uses TRBV9 and TRBJ1-1; D not resolved. The CDR3 extends over 13 amino acids. The germline V gene has CDR1 SGDLS and CDR2 YYNGEE. V was clipped by 2 bases and J by 0 bases, with 5 bases between them. The CDR3 loop reads CASSVAVNTEAFF. The DNA of the CDR3 is TGTGCCAGCAGCGTCGCAGTGAACACTGAAGCTTTCTTT.

This chain joins TRBV28 and TRBJ2-7; no clear D. Germline CDR1 reads MDHEN; CDR2 reads SYDVKM. The CDR3 sequence is 16 residues long. V lost 5 bases, J lost 0 bases, and 17 bases lay in between. The CDR3 here is CASSPDNYESSYEQYF. CDR3 bases: TGTGCCAGCAGTCCAGACAATTACGAGAGCTCCTACGAGCAGTACTTC. Together with reference TRBV28 and TRBJ2-7, the CDR3 gives the full variable domain: DVKVTQSSRYLVKRTGEKVFLECVQDMDHENMFWYRQDPGLGLRLIYFSYDVKMKEKGDIPEGYSVSREKKERFSLILESASTNQTSMYLCASSPDNYESSYEQYFGPGTRLTVT.

This clonotype appeared many times. This chain links TRBV6-2 or TRBV6-3 with TRBJ2-7; 7 nucleotides line up with TRBD2. Germline-derived CDR1 and CDR2 are MNHEY and SVGEGT. This CDR3 comprises 15 residues. Unmatched junction bases numbered 10, after V lost 3 bases and J lost 5 bases. DNA for the CDR3: TGTGCCAGCAGTTATTCGGGGGAGGGCCGGAACGAGCAGTACTTC. Translating it yields CASSYSGEGRNEQYF.

V gene TRBV6-1 combines with J gene TRBJ1-4; 7 positions agree with TRBD1. Per the germline V gene, CDR1 is MNHNS and CDR2 is SASEGT. V gave up 5 bases and J gave up 5 bases; unmatched junction bases: 5. The CDR3 totals 14 residues. The CDR3: CASSKTDRNEKLFF. In nucleotides, the CDR3 is TGTGCCAGCAGTAAAACGGACAGGAATGAAAAACTGTTTTTT.

This clonotype was seen repeatedly, ten times or more. The DNA of the CDR3 is TGTGCCAGCAGTCTGAAGACAGGGGGCCCTAATGAAAAACTGTTTTTT. It specifies CASSLKTGGPNEKLFF. V is TRBV28 and J is TRBJ1-4; 10 nucleotides align to TRBD1. Germline assignment: CDR1 MDHEN and CDR2 SYDVKM. CDR3 length: 16 residues. V dropped 5 bases and J dropped 3; count of bases not matched to a gene: 6.

The chain couples TRBV7-2 to TRBJ1-1, with D hard to call. This CDR3 comprises 16 residues. Trimming left V 5 bases short and J 1 base short, with 17 bases between. CDR1 is SGHTA, CDR2 FQGNSA, per germline. The CDR3 sequence is CASSVQFGQPNTEAFF. The CDR3 bases are TGTGCCAGCAGCGTACAGTTCGGGCAGCCGAACACTGAAGCTTTCTTT.